Described below is a single T cell receptor (beta chain) sequence and its context. The antigen is unknown. The entry originates in a study of CD8+CD57+ T cells in acquired aplastic anemia. Study-wide background: DNA per sorted CD4+ or CD8+ sample ranged roughly 0.17 to 27.4 ug, averaging 3.2 ug. Where healthy donors were concerned, CD4+ cells averaged roughly 11 million reads.

General study results and limits: It was found that some 31 CD8+ CDR3 sequences were shared between patients and controls.

In germline, CDR1 is SGHRS, CDR2 YFSETQ. The CDR3 has 15 amino acids. V lost 1 base, J lost 4 bases, and 13 bases lay in between. Genomic DNA constituted the template upon which TCR beta VDJ and CDR3 profiling was performed. TCRdb fed the reads into MiXCR, producing one record per CDR3 protein. The sample records 150,000 to 200,000 distinct CDR3 sequences, about 47% being singletons. The chain recombines TRBV5-1 with TRBJ2-3; D is undetermined. The sequence came from a human donor in good health. Material: sorted CD4+, CD8+, or CD8+CD57+ T cells (not recorded which) from PBMCs. The CDR3 sequence: CASSLQASNADTQYF. CDR3 coding DNA: TGCGCCAGCAGCTTGCAGGCTTCGAACGCAGATACGCAGTATTTT.